This T cell receptor beta chain was captured by sequencing in a study of T cell responses to AZD1222 COVID-19 vaccine (dated by TCRdb to 2020 to 2023). For the study in its entirety: A total of 230 or so trial participants underwent TCR sequencing, of whom 207 received two doses of AZD1222 and about 25 received two doses of the MenACWY control vaccine. Enrollment into the trials was organized by age into subgroups of 18-55, 56-69 and 70-plus years, and those subgroups contained approximately 160, 26 and 62 TCR-sequenced participants, respectively. On the study overall, not on this receptor specifically: Conclusions about previously exposed vaccinees were limited because only six or seven AZD1222 recipients were SARS-CoV-2 seropositive at baseline. The 56-69-year group was small, and its depth increase did not reach significance, likely because of low power. After two AZD1222 doses, both the breadth and the depth of spike-specific TCRs were significantly higher than at day 0 and than in MenACWY recipients. Epitopes outside the regions mutated in the B.1.351 and B.1.1.7 variants were reportedly recognized by nearly half of the unique spike-specific TCRs. The vaccine-associated CD4 TCRs covered the entire spike protein, and the dominant responses fell in regions 160-218 and 743-854. No day 14 peak-response samples were available, so repertoires were characterized only after the peak T cell response. Participants were mostly white British and included more females than males, and it was suggested by the authors that clonal diversity may have been underestimated.

Read against the paper, the sample's time point label means: about 28 days (+/-7) after the second vaccine dose. Because spike-specific TCR depth and breadth did not differ between the two schedules, AZD1222 recipients who got a second dose at roughly 4 weeks were pooled with those who got a second dose at roughly 12 weeks. Samples from vaccinated people were obtained from the UK trials COV001 and COV002, which included a single-blind randomized controlled phase 2/3 trial of AZD1222 (ChAdOx1 nCoV-19) in healthy adults. For TCRbeta chain sequencing, PBMC samples were collected from trial participants at day 0 and at day 28 after the second dose. About this clone itself: Its specific antigen is unknown. No much larger clonotype is one base removed from it; base qualities were not supplied.

CDR1 MNHEY and CDR2 SVGAGI are derived from the germline V gene. The cysteine opens and the phenylalanine closes a CDR3 of 16 amino acids. The read is trimmed to its CDR3 DNA, 48 bases read in frame from base 1. Cut back by 2 bases and 3 bases, the V and J ends lie 16 bases apart. The CDR3 regions of human TCRbeta chains were analyzed by immunosequencing. As for how the authors treated the data: Repertoire TCRs were checked for matches against a reference library of SARS-CoV-2-specific TCRs that had been generated using the MIRA antigen-specificity platform. Breadth meant the fraction of unique TCRs that were SARS-CoV-2-associated, whereas depth meant the fraction of total T cells that were SARS-CoV-2-associated. Using the MIRA data, every spike-specific TCR was mapped to the spike region that the TCR reacted to and assigned to either a CD4 or a CD8 class. Log10-transformed breadth and depth values were compared by one-way ANOVA with Sidak's multiple comparisons tests. This immuneACCESS table, as held by TCRdb, lists in-frame sequences with V and J called but not all clones. Of the missing ones, under half trace to an unresolved V gene in checked studies; the others have no known cause. From that table come the V and J calls and clone size; the DNA was used to work out D and trimming. In this sample the table shows 150,000 to 200,000 clones, about 91% of which occur a single time. The top ten hold about 1.5% of the sample.

This TCR came from an adult who received the AZD1222 COVID-19 vaccine. Sample: peripheral blood, taken 28 days after the second AZD1222 dose. The V and J segments used are TRBV6-5 and TRBJ1-1, with an unclear D gene assignment. The nucleotides read TGTGCCAGCAGTTACAGCAGGAGGGCCGGGGACACTGAAGCTTTCTTT. Translated, it gives CASSYSRRAGDTEAFF.